This is a list of T cell receptor beta chains from one sample in a study of control samples from healthy donors and cancer patients. Assay used: immunoSEQ multiplex PCR; TCRdb lists only in-frame clones, some missing. The sample carries approximately 220,000 clones, roughly 94% recorded once. Source material: blood. The origin of the receptors is a man aged 45-65 years in good health. The CDR3 runs from the conserved cysteine through the conserved F or W. The order of the fields is clone size, V gene, CDR3 length, D gene, J gene, CDR3 DNA, CDR3 protein. The D gene is left open where the match is weak. The size of a clone is reported for some rows only, either as once, few or many, or as a class for expanded clones.

.,TRBV9,15,.,TRBJ2-4,TGTGCCAGCAGCCCCGGAATGGGCGGCAAAAACATTCAGTACTTC,CASSPGMGGKNIQYF
.,TRBV4-1,16,.,TRBJ2-4,TGCGCCAGCAGCCAAGACGAGGCAGGGACCAAAAACATTCAGTACTTC,CASSQDEAGTKNIQYF
.,TRBV27,17,.,TRBJ1-3,TGTGCCAGCAGTTTATCGATGCGGGCAGATACTGGAAACACCATATATTTT,CASSLSMRADTGNTIYF
.,TRBV7-9,14,.,TRBJ2-7,TGTGCCAGCAGCTTAGAGGACAGCTCCTACGAGCAGTACTTC,CASSLEDSSYEQYF
.,TRBV30,16,.,TRBJ2-1,TGTGCCTGGAGTCAAACAGCCTTTCCCTCCTACAATGAGCAGTTCTTC,CAWSQTAFPSYNEQFF
.,TRBV30,14,TRBD1,TRBJ1-4,TGTGCCTGGAGTGGGGACAGGGGTTTTGAAAAACTGTTTTTT,CAWSGDRGFEKLFF
few,TRBV5-1,14,TRBD2,TRBJ2-1,TGCGCCAGCAGCTTGATAGCGGGGGTAGACGAGCAGTTCTTC,CASSLIAGVDEQFF
.,TRBV10-2,16,.,TRBJ1-3,TGCGCCAGCAGTCCAATGAGACAGGCTGGCGGAAACACCATATATTTT,CASSPMRQAGGNTIYF
once,TRBV27,15,TRBD1,TRBJ1-2,TGTGCCAGCAGCCGAGTCGGGACAGGGGTTTATGGCTACACCTTC,CASSRVGTGVYGYTF
.,TRBV5-1,14,TRBD1,TRBJ2-3,TGCGCCAGCAGCTATGGACAGGCAGCAGATACGCAGTATTTT,CASSYGQAADTQYF
.,TRBV5-5,16,.,TRBJ2-1,TGTGCCAGCAGCCAAACCGGGACACCTACCTACAATGAGCAGTTCTTC,CASSQTGTPTYNEQFF
few,TRBV11-2,17,TRBD1,TRBJ1-3,TGTGCCAGCAGCTTATCGCTCGACAGGGCTTCTGGAAACACCATATATTTT,CASSLSLDRASGNTIYF
once,TRBV6-2/TRBV6-3,14,.,TRBJ1-5,TGTGCCAGCAGTTATGGGGGGGGCGGGCAGCCCCAGCATTTT,CASSYGGGGQPQHF
.,TRBV10-3,16,TRBD2,TRBJ2-2,TGTGCCACCCACGAGAGGGCTAGCGGTGGTGGCGGGGAGCTGTTTTTT,CATHERASGGGGELFF
.,TRBV25-1,15,TRBD2,TRBJ2-2,TGTGCCAGCAGTGCGGGAGGGCTTGACACCGGGGAGCTGTTTTTT,CASSAGGLDTGELFF
.,TRBV5-1,14,TRBD1,TRBJ2-5,TGCGCCAGCAGCCCGACAGGGGTTCGCGAGACCCAGTACTTC,CASSPTGVRETQYF
.,TRBV18,14,.,TRBJ1-5,TGTGCCAGCTCACCACGGTCAGGGGATCAGCCCCAGCATTTT,CASSPRSGDQPQHF
.,TRBV7-9,17,.,TRBJ2-1,TGTGCCAGCAGCAGGACGCTAACTCCTTTCGGGGGCAATGAGCAGTTCTTC,CASSRTLTPFGGNEQFF
.,TRBV2,14,.,TRBJ1-1,TGTGCCAGCAGGGCGGGGAACATGAACACTGAAGCTTTCTTT,CASRAGNMNTEAFF
.,TRBV6-1,15,TRBD1,TRBJ2-2,TGTGCCAGCAGTGAACAGGGGGCTGTGTACGGGGAGCTGTTTTTT,CASSEQGAVYGELFF
.,TRBV4-1,13,.,TRBJ1-2,TGCGCCAGCAGCCAACTAGGGACCTGGGGCTACACCTTC,CASSQLGTWGYTF
once,TRBV6-5,11,.,TRBJ1-1,TGTGCCAGCAGGGGGGTCACTGAAGCTTTCTTT,CASRGVTEAFF
.,TRBV3-1/TRBV3-2,12,.,TRBJ1-3,TGTGCCAGCAGCCAAGCTGGAAACACCATATATTTT,CASSQAGNTIYF
.,TRBV10-2,16,TRBD2,TRBJ2-1,TGCGCCAGCAGTGAGAAGGGGACTAGCGGGTATAATGAGCAGTTCTTC,CASSEKGTSGYNEQFF
.,TRBV19,16,.,TRBJ1-1,TGTGCCAGTAGTATAATCGAGGGCCGTTCGGGCACTGAAGCTTTCTTT,CASSIIEGRSGTEAFF
.,TRBV4-3,15,TRBD1,TRBJ2-7,TGCGCCAGCAGCCAAGGCAGGGGGCTTCCCTACGAGCAGTACTTC,CASSQGRGLPYEQYF
.,TRBV7-7,13,.,TRBJ2-2,TGTGCTAGCAGCCAACCGGGCCAAGGGGAGCTGTTTTTT,CASSQPGQGELFF
.,TRBV3-1/TRBV3-2,14,TRBD1,TRBJ2-5,TGTGCCAGCAGCCCTCCGGGACAGGGTGAGACCCAGTACTTC,CASSPPGQGETQYF
.,TRBV25-1,15,.,TRBJ1-4,TGTGCCAGCAGTGAACTTGGGACGGGAGATGAAAAACTGTTTTTT,CASSELGTGDEKLFF
.,TRBV18,14,TRBD1,TRBJ2-2,TGTGCCAGCTCCCGGACAGGGGGCACCGGGGAGCTGTTTTTT,CASSRTGGTGELFF
few,TRBV7-9,16,.,TRBJ1-6,TGTGCCAGCAGCTTGTGGCTGGGGGCTTATAATTCACCCCTCCACTTT,CASSLWLGAYNSPLHF
.,TRBV2,12,TRBD1,TRBJ1-5,TGTGCCAGCGACAGGGCTGGCCAGCCCCAGCATTTT,CASDRAGQPQHF
.,TRBV3-1/TRBV3-2,12,TRBD1,TRBJ2-1,TGTGCCAGCAGCCAACAGGGGGATGAGCAGTTCTTC,CASSQQGDEQFF
.,TRBV11-2,13,.,TRBJ1-2,TGTGCCAGCAGCGCCGGGACCGGCTACGGCTACACCTTC,CASSAGTGYGYTF
.,TRBV12-3/TRBV12-4,11,TRBD1,TRBJ1-1,TGTGCCAGCACCTGGACAGGTGAAGCTTTCTTT,CASTWTGEAFF
.,TRBV13,16,TRBD2,TRBJ2-5,TGTGCCAGCAGCTTAAGAGTAGCGGGGAGAAATGAGACCCAGTACTTC,CASSLRVAGRNETQYF
.,TRBV3-1/TRBV3-2,16,.,TRBJ2-5,TGTGCCAGCAGCCAAGATCGGCGTTGGACAGATAAGACCCAGTACTTC,CASSQDRRWTDKTQYF
once,TRBV29-1,14,.,TRBJ1-1,TGCAGCGTTGACATTCGGGGGCAGAACACTGAAGCTTTCTTT,CSVDIRGQNTEAFF
.,TRBV5-1,14,.,TRBJ1-4,TGCGCCAGCAGCTTTGACGGCCCTCAAGGGAAACTGTTTTTT,CASSFDGPQGKLFF
.,TRBV9,16,TRBD1,TRBJ1-3,TGTGCCAGCAGCGTAACAGACAGGGGGCTCGGAAACACCATATATTTT,CASSVTDRGLGNTIYF
.,TRBV5-1,15,.,TRBJ1-3,TGCGCCAGCAGCCTTCCCCGTGGGGTTGGAAACACCATATATTTT,CASSLPRGVGNTIYF
once,TRBV5-4,13,.,TRBJ2-2,TGTGCCAGCAGCTCCCAGAACACCGGGGAGCTGTTTTTT,CASSSQNTGELFF
.,TRBV5-1,15,.,TRBJ1-1,TGCGCCAGCAGCTTGGTGGGTGGTGTGAACACTGAAGCTTTCTTT,CASSLVGGVNTEAFF
.,TRBV28,14,.,TRBJ2-2,TGTGCCAGCTTCCCGGGACCCCAGCCCGGGGAGCTGTTTTTT,CASFPGPQPGELFF
.,TRBV28,22,.,TRBJ2-1,TGTGCCAGCACCTCTACATTTTCAAATTGGTCGTTTCGGGACAATGCCTACAATGAGCAGTTCTTC,CASTSTFSNWSFRDNAYNEQFF
.,TRBV1,19,.,TRBJ2-3,TGCACCAGCAGCCCCGGGACTAGCGGGGGGGCCAGTGGCACAGATACGCAGTATTTT,CTSSPGTSGGASGTDTQYF
.,TRBV5-6,14,TRBD1,TRBJ2-1,TGTGCCAGCAGTTCCCCTAGCAGGGGGAATGAGCAGTTCTTC,CASSSPSRGNEQFF
.,TRBV6-5,15,.,TRBJ2-5,TGTGCCAGCAGTTACTCGGTGAACTTCCAAGAGACCCAGTACTTC,CASSYSVNFQETQYF
.,TRBV7-2,15,.,TRBJ2-7,TGTGCCAGCAGCTTATCCCGGCTCAGCTCCTACGAGCAGTACTTC,CASSLSRLSSYEQYF
once,TRBV5-6,18,TRBD1,TRBJ1-6,TGTGCCAGCAGCTTCACAGGGGCCCGGAGCTCCTATAATTCACCCCTCCACTTT,CASSFTGARSSYNSPLHF
.,TRBV18,16,TRBD1,TRBJ1-5,TGTGCCAGCTCACCCAGGGGGGCGGAGGGCAATCAGCCCCAGCATTTT,CASSPRGAEGNQPQHF
.,TRBV5-1,15,.,TRBJ2-2,TGCGCCAGCAGCTTCCTACAGACGAACACCGGGGAGCTGTTTTTT,CASSFLQTNTGELFF